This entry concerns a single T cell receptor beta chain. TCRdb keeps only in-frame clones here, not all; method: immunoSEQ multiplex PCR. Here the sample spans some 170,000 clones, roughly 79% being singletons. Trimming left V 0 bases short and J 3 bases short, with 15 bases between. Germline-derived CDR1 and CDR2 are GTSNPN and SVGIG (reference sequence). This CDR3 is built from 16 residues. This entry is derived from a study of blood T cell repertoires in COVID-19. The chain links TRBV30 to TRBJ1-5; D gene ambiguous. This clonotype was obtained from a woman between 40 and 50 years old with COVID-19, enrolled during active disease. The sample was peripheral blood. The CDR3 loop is CAWSVKWSDFNQPQHF. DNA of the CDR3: TGTGCCTGGAGTGTTAAATGGTCAGACTTCAATCAGCCCCAGCATTTT.